The rows below give T cell receptor beta chains drawn from one sample of a study of beta chain features in type 1 diabetes. Measured with immunoSEQ multiplex PCR; TCRdb has only the in-frame clones, and not every one. The sample consists of around 450,000 clones, 11% of them appearing once. The material sequenced was naive CD4+ T cells from blood. These receptors were collected from a woman younger than 35 in good health. Both conserved end residues are part of each CDR3. A D gene is named only where the DNA matches it firmly. A clone size is listed for some rows: how often the clone was seen (once, few, many), or a class if it is expanded.

j_gene: TRBJ1-1
abundance: few
d_gene: TRBD1
v_gene: TRBV25-1
CDR3nt: TGTGCCAGCAGTGAGGGGGGGAAAGTGACAGGGTCGAAAGCTTTCTTT
CDR3aa: CASSEGGKVTGSKAFF

j_gene: TRBJ2-2
abundance: few
d_gene: -
v_gene: TRBV5-1
CDR3nt: TGCGCCAGCAGCCCGCCTAGGGGGACCGGGGAGCTGTTTTTT
CDR3aa: CASSPPRGTGELFF

j_gene: TRBJ2-7
abundance: few
d_gene: TRBD1
v_gene: TRBV28
CDR3nt: TGTGCCAGCAGTTGGACAGGGACCTACGAGCAGTACTTC
CDR3aa: CASSWTGTYEQYF

j_gene: TRBJ2-2
abundance: -
d_gene: TRBD1
v_gene: TRBV27
CDR3nt: TGTGCCAGCAGTCTAGTCCAGGGGGCCCCCGGCACCGGGGAGCTGTTTTTT
CDR3aa: CASSLVQGAPGTGELFF

j_gene: TRBJ2-1
abundance: -
d_gene: TRBD2
v_gene: TRBV19
CDR3nt: TGTGCCAGTAGAGGCGGGGGGTTCTACAATGAGCAGTTCTTC
CDR3aa: CASRGGGFYNEQFF

j_gene: TRBJ1-2
abundance: few
d_gene: -
v_gene: TRBV28
CDR3nt: TGTGCCAGCAGTGATGGACGGCTCTATGGCTACACCTTC
CDR3aa: CASSDGRLYGYTF

j_gene: TRBJ2-1
abundance: few
d_gene: TRBD2
v_gene: TRBV6-6
CDR3nt: TGTGCCAGCAGCTCCGGGACTAGCGTCTACAATGAGCAGTTCTTC
CDR3aa: CASSSGTSVYNEQFF

j_gene: TRBJ2-6
abundance: few
d_gene: -
v_gene: TRBV5-4
CDR3nt: TGTGCCAGCAGCCCCCTTCGACCGACCTCTGGGGCCAACGTCCTGACTTTC
CDR3aa: CASSPLRPTSGANVLTF

j_gene: TRBJ1-5
abundance: -
d_gene: -
v_gene: TRBV30
CDR3nt: TGTGCCTGGAGTAAAGGGGAGGGTGGTAATCAGCCCCAGCATTTT
CDR3aa: CAWSKGEGGNQPQHF

j_gene: TRBJ1-4
abundance: -
d_gene: TRBD1
v_gene: TRBV5-4
CDR3nt: TGTGCCAGCAAGGGACAGCTAAATGAAAAACTGTTTTTT
CDR3aa: CASKGQLNEKLFF

j_gene: TRBJ1-1
abundance: few
d_gene: TRBD1
v_gene: TRBV7-8
CDR3nt: TGTGCCAGCAGCCGAAAAATTAGACAGGGCAACACTGAAGCTTTCTTT
CDR3aa: CASSRKIRQGNTEAFF